These T cell receptor beta chains were read from a single sample in a study of T cell repertoires in ileal Crohn's disease. Produced via immunoSEQ multiplex PCR; TCRdb's table is partial and in-frame only. The sample includes more than 11,000 clones, around 80% of them seen just once. Sequenced: ileal tissue. The receptors come from an adult with Crohn's disease. Both conserved end residues are part of each CDR3.

V | length | CDR3
TRBV10-3 | 13 | CAISESQGREAFF
TRBV5-1 | 15 | CASSGISTENTEAFF
TRBV15 | 14 | CATTSRLSRDTQYF
TRBV10-2 | 16 | CASFGGPGGPSNEQFF
TRBV10-3 | 13 | CAIRRTENTEAFF
TRBV18 | 15 | CASSPQRQGTGELFF
TRBV30 | 15 | CAWSPGQGVVDEQFF
TRBV29-1 | 13 | CSSTPWSQETQYF
TRBV6-6 | 14 | CASLPSRGQETQYF
TRBV30 | 13 | CAWSVGARQPQHF
TRBV30 | 14 | CAWSPFSLVYEQYF
TRBV6-1 | 16 | CASSARVSSGANVLTF
TRBV27 | 14 | CASSLGGWGEKLFF
TRBV25-1 | 14 | CASSATGRTGELFF
TRBV2 | 14 | CASSGDRRSAQLFF
TRBV6-1 | 13 | CASSEGGGYGYTF
TRBV2 | 15 | CASSEASGGSETQYF
TRBV19 | 15 | CASGLTSGPYNEQFF
TRBV28 | 16 | CASSLLRDRGREKLFF
TRBV2 | 15 | CASSEQGGFNYGYTF
TRBV5-4 | 14 | CASSLQGEGRGYTF
TRBV7-6 | 16 | CASRPILGRDTDTQYF
TRBV30 | 14 | CAWSPRGSGNTIYF
TRBV6-5 | 15 | CASSLRSGGAGEQFF
TRBV19 | 14 | CASTRGEAGNTIYF
TRBV5-1 | 16 | CASSWVGLAGTDTQYF
TRBV6-5 | 15 | CASLGQGLPGGELFF
TRBV5-1 | 15 | CASSLEARVGDEQFF
TRBV6-1 | 13 | CASRDRGVTEAFF
TRBV4-3 | 14 | CASSQMGGSEKLFF
TRBV6-5 | 15 | CASRLTGQGAERVFF
TRBV6-5 | 15 | CASSYRQGGSPEAFF
TRBV6-5 | 16 | CASSYSPGARSTEAFF
TRBV11-2 | 15 | CASSSRQGGNTEAFF
TRBV5-5 | 13 | CASSLDLNEKLFF
TRBV19 | 15 | CASSIDRESNQPQHF
TRBV5-1 | 16 | CASSLEGRGGTDTQYF
TRBV29-1 | 15 | CSLRTSGRAGNEQFF
TRBV28 | 13 | CASSTTGLYGYTF
TRBV7-2 | 13 | CASSVSRGDTQYF
TRBV9 | 17 | CASSVDDRSSYNSPLHF
TRBV5-1 | 14 | CASSSSGGNTEAFF
TRBV7-8 | 16 | CASSLRSQIPSYEQYF
TRBV7-2 | 16 | CASSLRAAGITGELFF
TRBV29-1 | 13 | CSVKQGAATEAFF
TRBV30 | 13 | CASYGASGETQYF
TRBV2 | 17 | CASSEEGSGRRSSEQFF
TRBV5-1 | 13 | CASSTDRAGELFF
TRBV6-1 | 15 | CASSAQGMSNQPQHF
TRBV7-2 | 15 | CASSLVGANHQPQHF